This T cell receptor (beta chain) was captured in a study of cytomegalovirus exposure and HLA in healthy donors. CDR1 and CDR2 from the germline V gene are ENHRY and SYGVKD. The CDR3 is 11 residues long. It was with 60 Vbeta and 13 Jbeta primers that the PCR ran. Sequenced by immunoSEQ multiplex PCR; TCRdb stores in-frame clones only, minus some. The sample yields 150,000 to 200,000 clones, over 70% seen once. With regard to this clone: Compared with germline, one end of the junction differs, possibly owing to a read error.

The TCR comes from a woman in her forties or fifties in good health and CMV-seropositive. The sequenced sample was PBMCs. The V and J genes are TRBV10-3 and TRBJ2-7, with D possibly TRBD1 on 5 matching bases. CDR3: CAVSEADRQYF. CDR3 nucleotide sequence: TGTGCCGTCAGTGAGGCAGACAGACAGTACTTC.